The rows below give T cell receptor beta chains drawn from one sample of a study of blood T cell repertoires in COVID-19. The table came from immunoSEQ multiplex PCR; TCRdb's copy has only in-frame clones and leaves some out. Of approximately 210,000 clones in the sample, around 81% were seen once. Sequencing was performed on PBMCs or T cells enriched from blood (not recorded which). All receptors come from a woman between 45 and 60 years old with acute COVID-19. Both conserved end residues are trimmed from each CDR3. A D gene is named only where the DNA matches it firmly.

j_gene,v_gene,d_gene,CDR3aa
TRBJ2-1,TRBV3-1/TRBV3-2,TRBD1,ASSQDKGAEF
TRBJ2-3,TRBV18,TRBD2,ASSPQRREGSDTQY
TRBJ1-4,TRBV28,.,ASSSTGFSTTNEKLF
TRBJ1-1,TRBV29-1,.,SAWGDNTEAF
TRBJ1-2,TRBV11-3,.,ASSLGTKGGYT
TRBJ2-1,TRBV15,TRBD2,ATSRDEGGRGSYNEQF
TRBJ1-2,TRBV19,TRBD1,ASSKTGDYGYT
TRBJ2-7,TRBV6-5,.,ASSYRHSGTPLGQY
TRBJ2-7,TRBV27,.,ASSFGETYEQY
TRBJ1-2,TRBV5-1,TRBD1,ASSFLQGTYGYT
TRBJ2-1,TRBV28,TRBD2,ASSSAGGNHNEQF
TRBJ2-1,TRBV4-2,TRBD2,ASSQDLSPAGDEQF
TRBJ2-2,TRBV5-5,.,ASSLILSGELF
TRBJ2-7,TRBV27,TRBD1,ASSIRDRGSYEQY
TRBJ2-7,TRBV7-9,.,ASSRGVGLSGYEQY
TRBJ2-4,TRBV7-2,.,ASSPPTSGDIQY
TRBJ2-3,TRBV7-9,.,ASSSQAQY
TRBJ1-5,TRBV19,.,ASIPDTYSNQPQH
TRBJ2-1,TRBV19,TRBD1,ASTRTGDSYNEQF
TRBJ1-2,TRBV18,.,ASSPSEGLLGYT
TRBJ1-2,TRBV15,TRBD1,ATSRDKWGQGTTNYGYT
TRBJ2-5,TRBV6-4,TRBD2,ASRTGLAGGRVETQY
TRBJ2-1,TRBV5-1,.,ASSLGAGVVGPNEQF